Below, 18 T cell receptor beta chains from the same sample are listed, as sequenced in a study of cytomegalovirus exposure and HLA in healthy donors. PCR was performed using 60 Vbeta and 13 Jbeta primers. Method: immunoSEQ multiplex PCR; TCRdb's copy keeps in-frame clones and lacks some. The data hold 110,000 to 150,000 clones, with around 80% observed a single time. Sequenced: PBMCs. These TCRs come from a man aged 35-49 years in good health and CMV-seropositive.

The rearrangement uses TRBV2 and TRBJ2-7, with TRBD2 matching over 7 bases. V gave up 3 bases and J gave up 9 bases; unmatched junction bases: 5. The germline V gene has CDR1 SNHLY and CDR2 FYNNEI. The CDR3 consists of 12 residues. CDR3 amino acids: CASSEGRARQYF. In DNA, the CDR3 is TGTGCCAGCAGTGAGGGGAGGGCGCGGCAGTACTTC.

The chain joins TRBV7-9 to TRBJ1-1; maybe TRBD1 (6 bases). CDR3 size: 16 residues. V lost 2 bases to trimming and J lost 5 bases, with 18 bases between them. CDR1 and CDR2 from the germline V gene are SEHNR and FQNEAQ (reference sequence). CDR3 nucleotide sequence: TGTGCCAGCAGCTTATCCAGCGGGGGGCCCCTGACTGAAGCTTTCTTT. Translating it yields CASSLSSGGPLTEAFF.

The CDR3 DNA is TGTGCCAGCAGTAAAACTAGCGGGGGGCCCAACTTAGCAGATACGCAGTATTTT. Amino acids: CASSKTSGGPNLADTQYF. V and J are TRBV25-1 and TRBJ2-3; 12 bases map to TRBD2. CDR1 and CDR2 (germline): MGHDK, SYGVNS. The CDR3 extends over 18 amino acids. V was clipped by 5 bases and J by 4 bases; unmatched bases: 13.

This chain connects TRBV4-2 to TRBJ2-1; D may be TRBD2 (7 bases). Trimming cost V 1 base and J 12 bases, with 22 bases left between them. The germline gives CDR1 LGHNA, CDR2 YNFKEQ. The CDR3 has 16 residues. The DNA of the CDR3 is TGTGCCAGCAGCCAAGGAGGGGGGGCCAACATCGATCCGCAGTTCTTC. As protein: CASSQGGGANIDPQFF.

The V call is TRBV6-6, the J call TRBJ2-7; D might be TRBD2 (5 bases). The CDR3 runs to 12 residues. Between the trimmed V and J ends, which lost 5 bases and 7 bases, there was a span of 12 bases. CDR1 MNHNY and CDR2 SVGAGI come from the germline V gene (reference sequence). CDR3 sequence: CASSPHGGEQYF. Written as DNA, the CDR3 is TGTGCCAGCAGTCCCCACGGAGGTGAGCAGTACTTC.

This chain uses TRBV5-1 with TRBJ2-7, with 7 bases fitting TRBD1. CDR1 is SGHRS, CDR2 YFSETQ, per germline. This CDR3 has 16 amino acids. Losses at the gene ends were 5 bases for V and 0 bases for J; bases not matched to a gene: 11. The CDR3 nucleotides read TGCGCCAGCAGTCCGAACGCCGGGACAGCCTCCTACGAGCAGTACTTC. This translates into CASSPNAGTASYEQYF.

This clone was counted a single time. CDR3 nucleotide sequence: TGTGCCAGCAGCGTCGCGGGCACAGATACGCAGTATTTT. It encodes CASSVAGTDTQYF. This chain links TRBV9 with TRBJ2-3; D not resolved. V was shortened by 2 bases and J by 1 base, with 5 bases between the two germline ends. Looked up from germline, CDR1 is SGDLS and CDR2 is YYNGEE. This CDR3 has 13 amino acids.

This chain joins TRBV28 and TRBJ1-1; TRBD1 is a possible D gene (6 bases). Germline CDR1 and CDR2: MDHEN and SYDVKM. This CDR3 has 14 amino acids. Trimming shortened V by 7 bases and J by 4 bases, and 16 bases separated the two germline ends. CDR3: CASTLGGAGTEAFF. Written as DNA, the CDR3 is TGTGCCAGCACCTTGGGGGGGGCGGGCACTGAAGCTTTCTTT. The entire variable domain, with the rest obtained from reference TRBV28 and TRBJ1-1, is as follows: DVKVTQSSRYLVKRTGEKVFLECVQDMDHENMFWYRQDPGLGLRLIYFSYDVKMKEKGDIPEGYSVSREKKERFSLILESASTNQTSMYLCASTLGGAGTEAFFGQGTRLTVV.

The chain combines TRBV28 with TRBJ1-2, with 8 nucleotides matching TRBD1. CDR1 and CDR2 from the germline V gene are MDHEN and SYDVKM. The V and J ends lost 3 bases and 5 bases, in that order; junction bases with no gene match: 8. The length of the CDR3 is 15 residues. CDR3 loop: CASSFGGDRGYGYTF. CDR3 nucleotide sequence: TGTGCCAGCAGTTTCGGGGGAGACAGGGGATATGGCTACACCTTC.

The J gene is TRBJ2-3, the V gene TRBV4-1; D is possibly TRBD2 (6 bases). V lost 6 bases to trimming and J lost 2 bases, with 21 bases between them. The CDR3 has 17 residues. Germline-derived CDR1 and CDR2 are MGHRA and YSYEKL. The chain's CDR3 is CASSQQGMAGNTDTQYF. For the CDR3, the DNA is TGCGCCAGCAGTCAACAAGGGATGGCGGGAAACACAGATACGCAGTATTTT.

For the CDR3, the DNA is TGTGCCAGCAGTTTTGGCCATAGCAGCAATCAGCCCCAGCATTTT. Translation gives CASSFGHSSNQPQHF. The chain links TRBV28 to TRBJ1-5; D is undetermined. The CDR3 is 15 residues long. Germline CDR1 is MDHEN and CDR2 is SYDVKM. Trimming took 3 bases from V and 1 from J, leaving 10 bases between them.

This chain uses TRBV27 with TRBJ2-3; 13 bases map to TRBD2. J lost 6 bases, V lost 6 bases, and 9 bases had no gene match. Germline assignment: CDR1 MNHEY and CDR2 SMNVEV (reference sequence). The CDR3 runs 16 residues. The CDR3 region is CASRRLAGGTMDTQYF. The CDR3 bases are TGTGCCAGCAGGAGACTAGCGGGGGGTACTATGGATACGCAGTATTTT.

CDR3 DNA: TGTGCCAGCAACCCCGACAGGGACCACTATGGCTACACCTTC. Translation: CASNPDRDHYGYTF. The rearrangement uses TRBV7-2 and TRBJ1-2; TRBD1 matches 7 bases. The ends lost 7 bases at V and 3 bases at J; junction bases unmatched: 8. The germline V gene encodes CDR1 SGHTA and CDR2 FQGNSA. The CDR3 consists of 14 residues.

This chain links TRBV2 with TRBJ2-3, with 10 bases identical to TRBD1. The CDR3 extends over 14 amino acids. V dropped 10 bases and J dropped 6; count of bases not matched to a gene: 10. Germline CDR1 and CDR2: SNHLY and FYNNEI. The CDR3: CATRDRGVFDTQYF. CDR3 nucleotide sequence: TGTGCCACTCGGGACAGGGGCGTCTTCGATACGCAGTATTTT.

The rearrangement joins TRBV27 to TRBJ2-3, with 10 nucleotides matching TRBD1. CDR1 MNHEY and CDR2 SMNVEV come from the germline V gene (reference sequence). Trimming cost V 5 bases and J 2 bases; bases outside gene matches: 7. There are 16 residues in the CDR3. The CDR3 DNA reads as TGTGCCAGCAGTCCAGTGGGACAGGGGAACACAGATACGCAGTATTTT. This gives the protein CASSPVGQGNTDTQYF.

The chain joins TRBV7-9 to TRBJ1-2, with 8 nucleotides matching TRBD1. With 5 bases clipped from V and 4 bases from J, the junction kept 6 bases outside the gene matches. The germline CDR1 and CDR2 sequences are SEHNR and FQNEAQ (reference sequence). This CDR3 has 14 amino acids. The CDR3 DNA reads as TGTGCCAGCAGCCGTCAGGGGGCCTTCTATGGCTACACCTTC. Translation: CASSRQGAFYGYTF.

The chain couples TRBV7-9 to TRBJ2-2, with D unclear. This CDR3 spans 14 amino acids. Germline V gives CDR1 SEHNR, CDR2 FQNEAQ (reference sequence). Between the trimmed V and J ends, which lost 3 bases and 6 bases, there was a span of 11 bases. The CDR3 region is CASSFQVRSGELFF. The CDR3 coding sequence is TGTGCCAGCAGCTTCCAAGTCCGGTCCGGGGAGCTGTTTTTT.

V and J are TRBV19 and TRBJ2-2; D remains ambiguous. Germline V CDR1 and CDR2: LNHDA, SQIVND (reference sequence). Trimming left V 3 bases short and J 1 base short, with 9 bases between. The CDR3 consists of 15 residues. The CDR3 region has the DNA TGTGCCAGTAGTATCTCGGGTAGGAACACCGGGGAGCTGTTTTTT. This sequence encodes CASSISGRNTGELFF.